This TCR beta chain derives from a study of blood T cell repertoires in COVID-19. CDR1 is SGHAT and CDR2 is FQNNGV in the germline V gene. The CDR3 extends over 16 amino acids. Trimming pared 3 bases from V and 2 bases from J, leaving 17 bases between. This clone showed up just a few times. Sequencing was performed with immunoSEQ multiplex PCR; in TCRdb, only in-frame clones are kept and a portion is missing. The table includes 150,000 or so clones, approximately 82% detected once. The specimen sequenced was PBMCs or T cells enriched from blood (not recorded which). This clonotype was obtained from a man aged 45 to 65 who had recovered from COVID-19. The rearrangement uses TRBV11-2 and TRBJ2-7, with D possibly TRBD2 on 7 matching bases. CDR3 protein: CASSFVTGGPPYEQYF. As DNA, the CDR3 is TGTGCCAGCAGCTTCGTGACGGGGGGCCCCCCCTACGAGCAGTACTTC.